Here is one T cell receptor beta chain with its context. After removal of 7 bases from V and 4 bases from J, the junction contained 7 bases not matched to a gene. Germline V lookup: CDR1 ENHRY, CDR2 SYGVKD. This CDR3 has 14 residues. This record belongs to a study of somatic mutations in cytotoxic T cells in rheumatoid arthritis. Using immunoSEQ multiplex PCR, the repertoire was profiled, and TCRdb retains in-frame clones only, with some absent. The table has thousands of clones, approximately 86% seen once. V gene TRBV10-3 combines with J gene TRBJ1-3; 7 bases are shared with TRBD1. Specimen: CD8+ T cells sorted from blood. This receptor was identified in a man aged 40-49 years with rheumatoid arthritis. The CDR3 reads CAITQGEAGNTIYF. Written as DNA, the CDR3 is TGTGCCATCACCCAGGGGGAGGCCGGAAACACCATATATTTT.